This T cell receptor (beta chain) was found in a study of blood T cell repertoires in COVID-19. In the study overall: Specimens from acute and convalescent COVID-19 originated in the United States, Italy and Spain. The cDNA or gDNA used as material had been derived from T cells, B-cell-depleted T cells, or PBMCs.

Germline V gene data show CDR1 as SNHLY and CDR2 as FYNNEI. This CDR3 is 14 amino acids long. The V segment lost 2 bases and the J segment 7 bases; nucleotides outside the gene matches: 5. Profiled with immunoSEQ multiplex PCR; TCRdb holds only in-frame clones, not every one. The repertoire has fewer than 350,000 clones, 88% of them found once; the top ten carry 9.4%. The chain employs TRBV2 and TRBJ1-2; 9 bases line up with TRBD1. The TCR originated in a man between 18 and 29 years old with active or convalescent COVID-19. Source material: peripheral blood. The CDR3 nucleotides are TGTGCCAGCAGTGAATACAGGGGGCGCCCTGGCTACACCTTC. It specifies CASSEYRGRPGYTF.